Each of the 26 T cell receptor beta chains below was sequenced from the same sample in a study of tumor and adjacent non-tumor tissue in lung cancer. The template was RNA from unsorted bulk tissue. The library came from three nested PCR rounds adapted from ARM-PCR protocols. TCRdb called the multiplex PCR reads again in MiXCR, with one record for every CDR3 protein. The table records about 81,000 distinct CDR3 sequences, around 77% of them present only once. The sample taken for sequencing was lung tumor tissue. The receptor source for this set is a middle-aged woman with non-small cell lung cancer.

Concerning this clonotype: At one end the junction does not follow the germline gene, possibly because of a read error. The CDR3 region has the DNA TGTGTCAGTAGCCCAGGGCGGGAGTTAGCCAAAAGCATTCAGTATTTC. As protein: CVSSPGRELAKSIQYF. The J gene is TRBJ2-4, the V gene TRBV11-2, with 7 bases matching TRBD2. Germline V gene data show CDR1 as SGHAT and CDR2 as FQNNGV. The CDR3 covers 16 residues.

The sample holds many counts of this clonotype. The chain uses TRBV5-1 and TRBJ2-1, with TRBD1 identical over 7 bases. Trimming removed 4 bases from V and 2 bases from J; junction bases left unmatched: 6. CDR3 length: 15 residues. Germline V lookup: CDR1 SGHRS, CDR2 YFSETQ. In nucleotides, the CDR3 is TGCGCCAGCAGCCCGCGACAGGGTCCCTACAATGAGCAGTTCTTC. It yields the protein CASSPRQGPYNEQFF.

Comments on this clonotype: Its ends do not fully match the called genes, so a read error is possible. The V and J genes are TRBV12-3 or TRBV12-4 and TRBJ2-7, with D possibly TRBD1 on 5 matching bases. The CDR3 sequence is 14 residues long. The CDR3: CAISLNAGSYEQYF. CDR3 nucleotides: TGTGCCATCAGTTTGAATGCAGGGTCGTACGAGCAGTACTTC.

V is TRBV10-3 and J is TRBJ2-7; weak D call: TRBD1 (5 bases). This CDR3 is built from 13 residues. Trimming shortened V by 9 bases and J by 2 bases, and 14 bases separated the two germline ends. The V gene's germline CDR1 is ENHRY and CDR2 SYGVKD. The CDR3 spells CAIAIGATYEQYF. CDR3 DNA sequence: TGTGCCATTGCCATAGGGGCTACCTACGAGCAGTACTTC.

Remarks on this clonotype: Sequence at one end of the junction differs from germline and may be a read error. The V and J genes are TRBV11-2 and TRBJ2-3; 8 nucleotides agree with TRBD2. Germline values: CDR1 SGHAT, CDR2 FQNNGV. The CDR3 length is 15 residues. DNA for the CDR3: TGTGCCAGTAGCTTAAGCGGGGGTAGCACATATACGCAATATTTT. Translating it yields CASSLSGGSTYTQYF.

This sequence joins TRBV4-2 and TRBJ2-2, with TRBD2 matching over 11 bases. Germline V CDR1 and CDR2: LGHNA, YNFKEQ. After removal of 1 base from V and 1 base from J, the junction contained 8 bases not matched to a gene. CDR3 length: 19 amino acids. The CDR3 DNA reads TGTGCCAGCAGCCAAGCTGAGGCTAGCGGGGGGTTGAACACCGGGGAGCTGTTTTTT. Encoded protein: CASSQAEASGGLNTGELFF.

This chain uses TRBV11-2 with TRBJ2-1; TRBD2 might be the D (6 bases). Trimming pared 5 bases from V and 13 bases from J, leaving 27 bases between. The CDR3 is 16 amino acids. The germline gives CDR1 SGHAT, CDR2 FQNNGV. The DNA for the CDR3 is TGTGCCAGCAGCAAGACACTAGCTGCGCTGTACAACGACCAGTTCTTC. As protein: CASSKTLAALYNDQFF.

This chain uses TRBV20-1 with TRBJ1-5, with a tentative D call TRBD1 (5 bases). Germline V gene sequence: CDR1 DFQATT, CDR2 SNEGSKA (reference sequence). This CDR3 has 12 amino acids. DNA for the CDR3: TGCTGTGTTAGAGGGGAGGCTCAGCCCCAGCATTTT. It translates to CCVRGEAQPQHF.

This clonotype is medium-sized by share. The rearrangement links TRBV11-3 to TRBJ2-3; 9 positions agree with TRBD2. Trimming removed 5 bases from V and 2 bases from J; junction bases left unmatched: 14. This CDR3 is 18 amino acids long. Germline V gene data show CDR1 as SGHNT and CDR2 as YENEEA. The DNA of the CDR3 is TGTGCCAGCAGCCTAGGAGCGATAGCGGGGGTCTCCACAGATACGCAGTATTTT. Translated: CASSLGAIAGVSTDTQYF.

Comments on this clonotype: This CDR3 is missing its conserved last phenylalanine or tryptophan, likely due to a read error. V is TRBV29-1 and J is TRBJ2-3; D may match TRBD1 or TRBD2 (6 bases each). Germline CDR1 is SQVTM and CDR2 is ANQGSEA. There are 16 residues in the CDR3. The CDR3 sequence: CSVEGGPTESTDTQYV. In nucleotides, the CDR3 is TGCAGTGTTGAAGGGGGGCCCACAGAGAGCACAGATACGCAGTATGTT.

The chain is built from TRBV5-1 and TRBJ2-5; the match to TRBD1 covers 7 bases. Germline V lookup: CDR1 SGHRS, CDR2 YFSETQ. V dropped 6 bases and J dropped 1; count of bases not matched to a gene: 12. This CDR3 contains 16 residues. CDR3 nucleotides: TGCGCCAGCAACCGACAGGGCCCGTTTACCCAAGAGACCCAGTACTTC. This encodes CASNRQGPFTQETQYF. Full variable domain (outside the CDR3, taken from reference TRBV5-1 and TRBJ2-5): KAGVTQTPRYLIKTRGQQVTLSCSPISGHRSVSWYQQTPGQGLQFLFEYFSETQRNKGNFPGRFSGRQFSNSRSEMNVSTLELGDSALYLCASNRQGPFTQETQYFGPGTRLLVL.

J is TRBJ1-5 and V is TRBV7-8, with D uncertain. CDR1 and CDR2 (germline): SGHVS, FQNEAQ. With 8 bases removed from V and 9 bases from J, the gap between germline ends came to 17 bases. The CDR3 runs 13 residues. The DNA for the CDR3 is TGTGCCAGCCGTGGTAGGGCCTATCGGCCCCAGCATTTT. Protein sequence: CASRGRAYRPQHF.

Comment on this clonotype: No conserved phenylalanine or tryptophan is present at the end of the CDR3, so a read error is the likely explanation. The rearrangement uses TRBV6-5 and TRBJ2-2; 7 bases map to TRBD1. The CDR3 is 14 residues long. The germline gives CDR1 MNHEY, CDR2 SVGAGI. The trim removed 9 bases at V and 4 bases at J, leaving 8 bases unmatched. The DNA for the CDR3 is TGTGCCAGTAGCCTGGCAGGGGGCACCGGGGAGCTGTTTTCT. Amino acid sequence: CASSLAGGTGELFS.

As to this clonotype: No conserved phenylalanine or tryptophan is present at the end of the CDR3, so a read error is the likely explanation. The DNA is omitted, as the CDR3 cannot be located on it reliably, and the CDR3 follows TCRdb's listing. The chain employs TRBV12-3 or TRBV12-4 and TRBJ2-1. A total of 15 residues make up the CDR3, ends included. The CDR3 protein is CASSSSGASYNEEFL.

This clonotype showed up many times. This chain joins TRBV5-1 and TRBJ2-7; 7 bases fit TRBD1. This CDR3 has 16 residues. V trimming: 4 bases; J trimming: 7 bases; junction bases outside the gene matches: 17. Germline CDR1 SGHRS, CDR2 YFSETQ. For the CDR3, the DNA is TGCGCCAGCAGCCTAACTCCGACAGGGAGTACGGGGGAGCAGTACTTC. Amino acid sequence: CASSLTPTGSTGEQYF. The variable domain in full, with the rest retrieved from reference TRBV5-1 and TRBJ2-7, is KAGVTQTPRYLIKTRGQQVTLSCSPISGHRSVSWYQQTPGQGLQFLFEYFSETQRNKGNFPGRFSGRQFSNSRSEMNVSTLELGDSALYLCASSLTPTGSTGEQYFGPGTRLTVT.

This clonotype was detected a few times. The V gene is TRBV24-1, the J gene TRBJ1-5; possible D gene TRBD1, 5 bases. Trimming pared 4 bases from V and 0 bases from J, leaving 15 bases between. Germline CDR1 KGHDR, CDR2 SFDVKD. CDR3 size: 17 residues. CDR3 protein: CATSDSGKGPSNQPQHF. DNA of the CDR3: TGTGCCACCAGTGACTCCGGGAAGGGACCTAGCAATCAGCCCCAGCATTTT.

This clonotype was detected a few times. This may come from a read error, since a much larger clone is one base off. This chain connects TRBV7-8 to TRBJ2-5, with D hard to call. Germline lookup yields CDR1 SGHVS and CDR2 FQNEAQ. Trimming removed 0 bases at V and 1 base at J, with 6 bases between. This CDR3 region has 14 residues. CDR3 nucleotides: TGTGCCAGCAGCTTAGCCTCGATCCAAGAGACCCAGTACTTC. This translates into CASSLASIQETQYF.

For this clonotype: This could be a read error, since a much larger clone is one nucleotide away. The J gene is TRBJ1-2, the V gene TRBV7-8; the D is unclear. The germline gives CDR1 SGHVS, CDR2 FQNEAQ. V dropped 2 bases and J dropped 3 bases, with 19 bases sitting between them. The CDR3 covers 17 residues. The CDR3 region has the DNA TGTGCCAGCAGCTTAACCCACGACCACGCGAGGGACTATGGCTACACCTTC. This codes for CASSLTHDHARDYGYTF.

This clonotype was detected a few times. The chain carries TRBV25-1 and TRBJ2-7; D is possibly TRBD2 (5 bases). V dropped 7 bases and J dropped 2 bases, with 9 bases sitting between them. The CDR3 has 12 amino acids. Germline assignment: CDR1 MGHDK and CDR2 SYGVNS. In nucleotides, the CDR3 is TGTGCCAGCAAGGGAGAGGCCTACGAGCAGTACTTC. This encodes CASKGEAYEQYF.

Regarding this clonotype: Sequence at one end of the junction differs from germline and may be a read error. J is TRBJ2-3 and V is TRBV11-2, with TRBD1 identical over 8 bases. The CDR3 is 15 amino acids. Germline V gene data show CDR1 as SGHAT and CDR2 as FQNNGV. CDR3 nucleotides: TGCGCCAACAGCCCGCTCTCAGGGGGCACGGATACACAGTATTTT. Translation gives CANSPLSGGTDTQYF. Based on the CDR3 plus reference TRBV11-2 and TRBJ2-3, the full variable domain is EAGVAQSPRYKIIEKRQSVAFWCNPISGHATLYWYQQILGQGPKLLIQFQNNGVVDDSQLPKDRFSAERLKGVDSTLKIQPAKLEDSAVYLCANSPLSGGTDTQYFGPGTRLTVL.

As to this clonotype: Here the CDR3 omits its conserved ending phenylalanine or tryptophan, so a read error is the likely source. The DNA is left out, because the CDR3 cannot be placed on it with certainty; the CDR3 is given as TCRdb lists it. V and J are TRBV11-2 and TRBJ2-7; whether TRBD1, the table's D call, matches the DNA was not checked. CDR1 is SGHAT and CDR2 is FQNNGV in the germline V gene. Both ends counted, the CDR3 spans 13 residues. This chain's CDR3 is CASSARDRGQAVC.

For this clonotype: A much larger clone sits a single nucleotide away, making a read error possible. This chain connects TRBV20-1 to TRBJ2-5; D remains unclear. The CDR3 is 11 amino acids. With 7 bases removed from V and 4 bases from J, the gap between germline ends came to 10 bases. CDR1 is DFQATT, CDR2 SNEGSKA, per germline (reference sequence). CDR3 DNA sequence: TGCAGTGGTGGTAAACGAGAGACCCAGTACTTC. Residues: CSGGKRETQYF.

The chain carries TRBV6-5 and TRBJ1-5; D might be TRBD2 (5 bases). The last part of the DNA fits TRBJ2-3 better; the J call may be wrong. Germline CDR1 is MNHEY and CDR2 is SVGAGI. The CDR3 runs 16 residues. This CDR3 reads CASSPTRVPLNQPQYF. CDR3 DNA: TGTGCCAGCAGTCCAACGCGGGTACCCCTCAATCAGCCCCAGTATTTT.

The CDR3 coding sequence is TGTGCCACCAGGTCACTAGCGGGGTTTACGAAAGAGCAGTTCTTC. This sequence encodes CATRSLAGFTKEQFF. The chain recombines TRBV6-1 with TRBJ2-7; 10 bases are a match to TRBD2. Matching the DNA end better, TRBJ2-1 makes the J call doubtful. The V gene's germline CDR1 is MNHNS and CDR2 SASEGT. The CDR3 is 15 amino acids.

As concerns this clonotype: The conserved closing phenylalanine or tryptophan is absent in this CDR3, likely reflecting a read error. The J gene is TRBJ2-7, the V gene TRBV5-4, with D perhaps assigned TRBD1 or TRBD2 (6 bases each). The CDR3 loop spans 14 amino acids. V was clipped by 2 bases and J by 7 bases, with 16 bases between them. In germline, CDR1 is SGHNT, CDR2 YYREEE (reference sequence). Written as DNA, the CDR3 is TGTGCCAGCAGCTTTTGGGGGGCCGGGTTGGAGCAGTACTCC. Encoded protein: CASSFWGAGLEQYS.

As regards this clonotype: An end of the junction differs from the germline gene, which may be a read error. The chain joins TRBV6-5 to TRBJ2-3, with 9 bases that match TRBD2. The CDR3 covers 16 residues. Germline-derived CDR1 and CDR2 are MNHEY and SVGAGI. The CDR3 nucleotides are TGTGCCGGCAGAAGGGGACTAGCTTGGAGGACAAATACGCAGTATTTT. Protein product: CAGRRGLAWRTNTQYF.